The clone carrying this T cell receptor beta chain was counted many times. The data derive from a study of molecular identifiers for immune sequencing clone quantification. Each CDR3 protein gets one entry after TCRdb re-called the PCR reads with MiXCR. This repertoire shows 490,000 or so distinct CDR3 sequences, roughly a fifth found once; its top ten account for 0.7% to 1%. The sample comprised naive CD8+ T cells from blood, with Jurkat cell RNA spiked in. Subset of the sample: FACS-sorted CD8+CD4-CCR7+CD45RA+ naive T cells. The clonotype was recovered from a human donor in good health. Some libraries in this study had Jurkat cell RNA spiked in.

The CDR3 protein is CASTKAGHAEAFF. The CDR3 DNA sequence: TGTGCCAGCACTAAGGCAGGCCACGCTGAAGCTTTCTTT. J is TRBJ1-1 and V is TRBV2; D gene ambiguous. This CDR3 region has 13 residues. V lost 7 bases and J 6 bases, leaving 15 bases between the germline ends. Germline loops: CDR1 SNHLY, CDR2 FYNNEI.